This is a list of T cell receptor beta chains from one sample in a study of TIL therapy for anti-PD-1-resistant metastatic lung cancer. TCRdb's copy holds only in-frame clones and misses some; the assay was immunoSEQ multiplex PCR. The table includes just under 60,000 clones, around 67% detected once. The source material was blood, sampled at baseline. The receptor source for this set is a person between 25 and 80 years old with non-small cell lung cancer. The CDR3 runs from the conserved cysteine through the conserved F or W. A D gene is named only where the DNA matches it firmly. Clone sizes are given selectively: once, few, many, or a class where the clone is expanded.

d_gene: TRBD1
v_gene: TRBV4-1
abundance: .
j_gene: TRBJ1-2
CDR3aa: CASSYGTAFNYGYTF
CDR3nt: TGCGCCAGCAGCTACGGGACAGCCTTTAACTATGGCTACACCTTC

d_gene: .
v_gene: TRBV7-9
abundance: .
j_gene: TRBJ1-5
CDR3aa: CASVAAGEGSQPQHF
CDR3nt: TGTGCCAGCGTAGCGGCAGGAGAGGGTAGTCAGCCCCAGCATTTT

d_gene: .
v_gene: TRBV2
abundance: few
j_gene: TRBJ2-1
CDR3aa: CASSEAGVGVDEQFF
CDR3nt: TGTGCCAGCAGTGAAGCTGGGGTCGGGGTCGATGAGCAGTTCTTC

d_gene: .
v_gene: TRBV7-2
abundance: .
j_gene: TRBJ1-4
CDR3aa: CASGQRPRGEKLFF
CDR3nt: TGTGCCAGCGGCCAGAGGCCACGGGGTGAAAAACTGTTTTTT

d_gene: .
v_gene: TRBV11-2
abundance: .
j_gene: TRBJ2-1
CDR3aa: CASSNFRGRRGSSYNEQFF
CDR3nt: TGTGCCAGCAGCAACTTTAGGGGGCGGCGCGGGAGTTCCTACAATGAGCAGTTCTTC

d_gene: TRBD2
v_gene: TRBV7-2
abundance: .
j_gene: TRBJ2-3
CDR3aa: CASSSIAGDPSTDTQYF
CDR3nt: TGTGCCAGCAGCTCTATAGCGGGGGACCCTAGCACAGATACGCAGTATTTT

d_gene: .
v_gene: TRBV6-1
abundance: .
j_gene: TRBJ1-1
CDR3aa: CASSVTPNTEAFF
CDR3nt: TGTGCCAGCAGTGTGACACCGAACACTGAAGCTTTCTTT

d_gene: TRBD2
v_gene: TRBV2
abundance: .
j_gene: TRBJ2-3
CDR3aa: CARSSGSSTDTQYF
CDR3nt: TGTGCCAGAAGTAGCGGGAGTAGCACAGATACGCAGTATTTT

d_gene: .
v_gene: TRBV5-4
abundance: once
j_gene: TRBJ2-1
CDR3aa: CASSFRDEQFF
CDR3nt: TGTGCCAGCAGCTTCAGGGACGAGCAGTTCTTC

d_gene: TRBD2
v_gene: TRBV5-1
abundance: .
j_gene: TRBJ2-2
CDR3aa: CASSLAGGDTGELFF
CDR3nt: TGCGCCAGCAGCTTGGCTGGGGGGGACACCGGGGAGCTGTTTTTT

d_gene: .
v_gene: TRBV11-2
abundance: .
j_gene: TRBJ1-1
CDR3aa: CASSLALGAEAFF
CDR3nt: TGTGCCAGCAGCTTAGCGCTGGGGGCTGAAGCTTTCTTT

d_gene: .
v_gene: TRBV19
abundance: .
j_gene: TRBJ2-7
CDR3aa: CASRLTVGTIYEQYF
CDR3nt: TGTGCCAGCCGTTTGACAGTCGGAACGATCTACGAGCAGTACTTC

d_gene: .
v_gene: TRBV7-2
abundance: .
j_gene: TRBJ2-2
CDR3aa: CASTGRNTGELFF
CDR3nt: TGTGCCAGCACGGGCAGAAACACCGGGGAGCTGTTTTTT

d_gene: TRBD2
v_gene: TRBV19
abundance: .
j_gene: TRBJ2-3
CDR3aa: CASSQLAGETGQVDTQYF
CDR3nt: TGTGCCAGTAGTCAACTAGCGGGGGAAACCGGTCAGGTCGATACGCAGTATTTT

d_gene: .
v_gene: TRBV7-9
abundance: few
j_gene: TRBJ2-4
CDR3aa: CASSLSPMGAKNIQYF
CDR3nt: TGTGCCAGCAGCCTGTCCCCGATGGGAGCCAAAAACATTCAGTACTTC

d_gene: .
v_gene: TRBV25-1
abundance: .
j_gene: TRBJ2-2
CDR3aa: CASSNANTGELFF
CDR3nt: TGTGCCAGCAGTAACGCGAACACCGGGGAGCTGTTTTTT

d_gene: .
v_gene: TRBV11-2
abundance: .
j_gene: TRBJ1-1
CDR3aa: CASSLIRGNTEAFF
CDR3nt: TGTGCCAGCAGCTTAATCAGGGGGAACACTGAAGCTTTCTTT

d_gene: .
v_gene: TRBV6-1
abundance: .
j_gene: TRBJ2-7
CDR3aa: CASSERSVSSYEQYF
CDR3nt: TGTGCCAGCAGTGAAAGGAGCGTCAGCTCCTACGAGCAGTACTTC

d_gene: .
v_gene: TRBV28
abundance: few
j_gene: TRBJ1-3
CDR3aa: CASSERGSSSGNTIYF
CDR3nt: TGTGCCAGCAGTGAAAGAGGGTCCAGCTCTGGAAACACCATATATTTT

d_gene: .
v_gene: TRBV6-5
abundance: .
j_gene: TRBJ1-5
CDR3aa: CASSLRQRGQPQHF
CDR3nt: TGTGCCAGCAGCCTACGACAGCGCGGGCAGCCCCAGCATTTT

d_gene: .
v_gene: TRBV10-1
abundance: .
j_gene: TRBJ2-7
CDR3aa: CASSESTLDSDTREQYF
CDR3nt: TGCGCCAGCAGTGAGTCCACTTTGGACAGTGATACTAGAGAGCAGTACTTC

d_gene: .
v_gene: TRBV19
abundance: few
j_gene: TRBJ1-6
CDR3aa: CASSILQDNSPLHF
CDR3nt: TGTGCCAGTAGTATCCTACAAGATAATTCACCCCTCCACTTT

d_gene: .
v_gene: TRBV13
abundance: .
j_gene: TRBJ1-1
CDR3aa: CASSLGQGWTEAFF
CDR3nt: TGTGCCAGCAGCTTAGGACAGGGCTGGACTGAAGCTTTCTTT

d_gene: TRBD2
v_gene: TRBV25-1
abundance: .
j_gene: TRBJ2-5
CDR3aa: CASSRSGRARETQYF
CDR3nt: TGTGCCAGCAGTCGTAGCGGGAGGGCCCGTGAGACCCAGTACTTC

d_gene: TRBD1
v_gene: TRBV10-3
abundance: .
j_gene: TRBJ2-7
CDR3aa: CAISRQGDTYEQYF
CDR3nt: TGTGCCATCAGCAGACAGGGGGACACCTACGAGCAGTACTTC

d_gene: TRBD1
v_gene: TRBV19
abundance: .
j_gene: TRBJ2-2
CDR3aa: CASNKQGGTGELFF
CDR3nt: TGTGCCAGTAATAAACAGGGGGGCACCGGGGAGCTGTTTTTT

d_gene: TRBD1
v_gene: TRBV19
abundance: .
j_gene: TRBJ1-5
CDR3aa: CASSILGTGGNQPQHF
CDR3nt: TGTGCCAGTAGTATCTTAGGGACAGGGGGCAATCAGCCCCAGCATTTT

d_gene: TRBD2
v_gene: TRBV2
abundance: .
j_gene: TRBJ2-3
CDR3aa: CASRGRRGIPTDTQYF
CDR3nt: TGTGCCAGCAGGGGCCGGCGGGGGATTCCCACAGATACGCAGTATTTT

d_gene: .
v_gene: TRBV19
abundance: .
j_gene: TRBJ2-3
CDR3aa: CASKGGNTDTQYF
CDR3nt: TGTGCCAGTAAAGGGGGTAACACAGATACGCAGTATTTT

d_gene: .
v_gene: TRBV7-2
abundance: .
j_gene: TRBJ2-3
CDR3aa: CASSLGGLAWMGDTQYF
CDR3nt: TGTGCCAGCAGCTTAGGGGGGCTAGCGTGGATGGGAGATACGCAGTATTTT

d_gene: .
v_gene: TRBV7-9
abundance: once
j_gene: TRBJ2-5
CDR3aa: CASSPSGETQYF
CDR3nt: TGTGCCAGCAGCCCCTCGGGGGAGACCCAGTACTTC

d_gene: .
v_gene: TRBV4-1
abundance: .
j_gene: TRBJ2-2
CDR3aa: CASSQGEGGGPNTGELFF
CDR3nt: TGCGCCAGCAGCCAAGGTGAAGGGGGAGGGCCGAACACCGGGGAGCTGTTTTTT

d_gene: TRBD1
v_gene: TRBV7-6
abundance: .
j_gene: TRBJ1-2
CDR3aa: CASSLPTGQGRNYGYTF
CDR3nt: TGTGCCAGCAGCTTACCCACAGGACAGGGACGAAACTATGGCTACACCTTC

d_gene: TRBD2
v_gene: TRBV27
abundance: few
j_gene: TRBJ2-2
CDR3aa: CASLGLAGVRTGELFF
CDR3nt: TGTGCCAGCCTGGGACTAGCGGGAGTACGGACCGGGGAGCTGTTTTTT

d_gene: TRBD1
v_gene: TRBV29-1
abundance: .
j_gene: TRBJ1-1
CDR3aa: CSGRDSRPEAFF
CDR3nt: TGCAGCGGCCGGGACAGCCGACCGGAAGCTTTCTTT

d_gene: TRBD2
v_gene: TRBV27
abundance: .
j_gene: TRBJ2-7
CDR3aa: CASKTYLGLAGTYEQYF
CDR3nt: TGTGCCAGCAAAACTTACCTGGGACTAGCGGGAACCTACGAGCAGTACTTC

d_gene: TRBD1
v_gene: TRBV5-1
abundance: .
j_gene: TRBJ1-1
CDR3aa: CASSPRQGASYTEAFF
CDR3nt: TGCGCCAGCAGCCCCAGACAGGGGGCAAGTTACACTGAAGCTTTCTTT

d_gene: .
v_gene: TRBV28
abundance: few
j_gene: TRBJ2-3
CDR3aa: CASRREGTDTQYF
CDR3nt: TGTGCCAGCAGGAGGGAGGGCACAGATACGCAGTATTTT

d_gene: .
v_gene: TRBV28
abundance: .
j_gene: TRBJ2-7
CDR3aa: CASSLVQGHEQYF
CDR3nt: TGTGCCAGCAGTTTAGTGCAGGGGCACGAGCAGTACTTC

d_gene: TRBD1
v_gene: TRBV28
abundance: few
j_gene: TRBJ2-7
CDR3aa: CASSFPDRVDHEQYF
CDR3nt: TGTGCCAGCAGTTTCCCCGACAGGGTGGATCACGAGCAGTACTTC

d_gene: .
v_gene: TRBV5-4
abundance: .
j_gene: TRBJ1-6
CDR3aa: CASSLEGTYNSPLHF
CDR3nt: TGTGCCAGCAGCTTGGAGGGGACTTATAATTCACCCCTCCACTTT

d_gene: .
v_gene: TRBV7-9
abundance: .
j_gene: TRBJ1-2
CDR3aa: CASSLAAGDYGYTF
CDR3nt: TGTGCCAGCAGCTTAGCGGCAGGGGACTATGGCTACACCTTC

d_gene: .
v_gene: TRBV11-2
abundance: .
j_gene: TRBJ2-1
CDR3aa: CASSLGEGDRWNNEQFF
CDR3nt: TGTGCCAGCAGCTTAGGGGAGGGGGACAGGTGGAACAATGAGCAGTTCTTC

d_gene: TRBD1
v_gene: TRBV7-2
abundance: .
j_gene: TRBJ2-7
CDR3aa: CASSLRDREIYEQYF
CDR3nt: TGTGCCAGCAGCCTCCGGGACAGGGAAATCTACGAGCAGTACTTC

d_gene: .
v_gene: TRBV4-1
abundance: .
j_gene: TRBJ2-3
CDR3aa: CASSHATSRRTDTQYF
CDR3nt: TGCGCCAGCAGCCACGCTACTTCCCGACGCACAGATACGCAGTATTTT

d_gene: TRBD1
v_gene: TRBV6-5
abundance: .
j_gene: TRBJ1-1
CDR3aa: CASSAPGGAGTEAFF
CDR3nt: TGTGCCAGCAGTGCCCCAGGGGGCGCGGGGACTGAAGCTTTCTTT

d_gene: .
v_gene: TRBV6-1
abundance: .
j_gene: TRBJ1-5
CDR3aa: CASSGFEPQHF
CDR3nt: TGTGCCAGCAGTGGGTTCGAACCCCAGCATTTT

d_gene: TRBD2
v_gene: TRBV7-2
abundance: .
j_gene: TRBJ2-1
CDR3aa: CASSLDETSGRTGFF
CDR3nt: TGTGCCAGCAGCTTAGATGAGACTAGCGGGAGAACCGGGTTCTTC

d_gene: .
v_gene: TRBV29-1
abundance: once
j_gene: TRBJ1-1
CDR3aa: CSVEATRAEAFF
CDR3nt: TGCAGCGTTGAAGCCACTAGGGCGGAAGCTTTCTTT

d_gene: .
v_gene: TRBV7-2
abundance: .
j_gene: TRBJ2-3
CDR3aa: CASSLLRDTQYF
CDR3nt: TGTGCCAGCAGCTTACTGAGAGATACGCAGTATTTT